The 18 T cell receptor beta chains listed next were all sequenced from one sample in a study of T-cell reconstitution after alpha-beta-depleted transplantation in children. Preparation of the TCRbeta library involved a method that used unique molecular identifiers. TCRdb fed the PCR reads into MiXCR, producing one record per CDR3 protein. The table shows just under 350,000 distinct CDR3 sequences, with about 16% occurring only once. Here the sequenced sample was PBMCs, mostly from graft donor cells, taken 360 days after TCRalphabeta/CD19-depleted stem cell transplant. These receptors were collected from a male patient between 2 and 10 years old who had a stem cell transplant for acute lymphoblastic leukemia, so the T cells may come from the graft donor.

The chain has TRBV12-3 or TRBV12-4 and TRBJ1-4, with D hard to call. V was cut by 8 bases and J by 0 bases, with 10 bases left in between. CDR3 length: 14 residues. CDR3 sequence (DNA): TGTGCCAGCGGGGAGCTCGCAACTAATGAAAAACTGTTTTTT. It specifies CASGELATNEKLFF.

The chain couples TRBV10-3 to TRBJ2-7; D is undetermined. The CDR3 runs 11 residues. The V end was cut by 6 bases, the J end by 7 bases, with 10 bases between. The germline CDR1 and CDR2 sequences are ENHRY and SYGVKD. CDR3 nucleotides: TGTGCCATCAGCCAGTCCGGGGAGCAGTACTTC. This translates into CAISQSGEQYF.

The J gene is TRBJ2-1, the V gene TRBV6-2 or TRBV6-3; D unresolved. The CDR3 has 13 amino acids. V dropped 5 bases and J dropped 5 bases, with 10 bases sitting between them. From germline, CDR1 is MNHEY and CDR2 SVGEGT. The CDR3 nucleotides read TGTGCCAGCAGTCGCCCCCCGAACAATGAGCAGTTCTTC. Amino acid sequence: CASSRPPNNEQFF.

This clonotype was counted only a few times. The chain carries TRBV12-3 or TRBV12-4 and TRBJ2-5, with no clear D. The length of the CDR3 is 15 residues. V lost 11 bases and J lost 0, with 19 bases in between. CDR3 residues: CASSGQSSYQETQYF. CDR3 bases: TGTGCCTCCTCTGGGCAGTCCTCGTACCAAGAGACCCAGTACTTC.

The gene calls are TRBV5-5 and TRBJ2-3; 12 bases map to TRBD2. The length of the CDR3 is 17 residues. With V trimmed by 2 bases and J by 4 bases, 8 bases remained unmatched. From germline, CDR1 is SGHKS and CDR2 YYEKEE (reference sequence). CDR3 amino acids: CASSLRLAGVLADTQYF. The CDR3 region has the DNA TGTGCCAGCAGCTTACGACTAGCGGGAGTGTTGGCAGATACGCAGTATTTT.

This clonotype was picked up a small number of times. V is TRBV7-9 and J is TRBJ2-2, with 8 positions matching TRBD2. CDR3 length equals 17 residues. Germline values: CDR1 SEHNR, CDR2 FQNEAQ (reference sequence). With V trimmed by 4 bases and J by 7 bases, 14 bases remained unmatched. The CDR3 protein is CASSYAPAGVRGGELFF. The CDR3 bases are TGTGCCAGCAGCTACGCCCCAGCGGGAGTTCGGGGCGGGGAGCTGTTTTTT.

The chain links TRBV20-1 to TRBJ2-2; D not certain. V was clipped by 1 base and J by 5 bases, with 14 bases between them. The CDR3 totals 15 residues. Germline values: CDR1 DFQATT, CDR2 SNEGSKA (reference sequence). CDR3: CSARVPRIRTGELFF. CDR3 nucleotides: TGCAGTGCTAGAGTCCCCCGAATCAGGACCGGGGAGCTGTTTTTT.

The rearrangement joins TRBV20-1 to TRBJ2-1; 15 nucleotides agree with TRBD2. V was pared by 0 bases and J by 3 bases, with 6 bases of the junction left unmatched. The CDR3 has 18 residues. The V gene's germline CDR1 is DFQATT and CDR2 SNEGSKA (reference sequence). The CDR3 DNA reads as TGCAGTGCTAGAGACCGGACTAGCGGGAGGGCCTTCTACAATGAGCAGTTCTTC. Translating it yields CSARDRTSGRAFYNEQFF.

The rearrangement uses TRBV4-1 and TRBJ2-2; D may match TRBD1 or TRBD2 (5 bases each). This CDR3 has 21 amino acids. CDR1 and CDR2 (germline): MGHRA, YSYEKL. V was pared by 0 bases and J by 5 bases, with 28 bases between. The CDR3 DNA reads TGCGCCAGCAGCCAAGAAATGGTTCCCGGGGCGCAGGACCTGGGGACCGGGGAGCTGTTTTTT. Translated, it gives CASSQEMVPGAQDLGTGELFF.

This clonotype was counted only a few times. The genes are TRBV20-1 and TRBJ2-5, with D hard to call. Germline V gene sequence: CDR1 DFQATT, CDR2 SNEGSKA (reference sequence). CDR3 size: 13 residues. V dropped 0 bases and J dropped 4 bases, with 9 bases sitting between them. CDR3 nucleotides: TGCAGTGCTAGAGATGTGGCGAGAGAGACCCAGTACTTC. Protein product: CSARDVARETQYF.

This clonotype was seen ten or more times. This chain links TRBV28 with TRBJ2-3; TRBD1 agrees at 7 bases. CDR3 length equals 15 residues. Germline V CDR1 and CDR2: MDHEN, SYDVKM. V was pared by 2 bases and J by 0 bases, with 2 bases of the junction left unmatched. CDR3 nucleotides: TGTGCCAGCAGTTTAAAGGGGGCGAGCACAGATACGCAGTATTTT. Protein: CASSLKGASTDTQYF.

The table lists this clonotype with a few counts. V gene TRBV28 combines with J gene TRBJ2-2, with D perhaps TRBD1 (5 bases). Per germline, CDR1 MDHEN and CDR2 SYDVKM. There are 12 residues in the CDR3. The V end was cut by 6 bases, the J end by 6 bases, with 8 bases between. CDR3 protein: CASRGLPGELFF. CDR3 DNA: TGTGCCAGCAGGGGGCTTCCCGGGGAGCTGTTTTTT.

This clonotype was found a few times. The genes are TRBV12-3 or TRBV12-4 and TRBJ2-2; 7 bases are a match to TRBD2. The CDR3 runs to 16 residues. The J segment lost 5 bases and the V segment lost 1 base, leaving 7 bases of the junction unmatched. Here the CDR3 DNA reads TGTGCCAGCAGTTTAGTTCCACTAGCGAGGACCGGGGAGCTGTTTTTT. Its protein is CASSLVPLARTGELFF.

The chain recombines TRBV10-3 with TRBJ2-7; TRBD1 agrees at 8 bases. Looked up from germline, CDR1 is ENHRY and CDR2 is SYGVKD. The CDR3 loop spans 16 amino acids. J gave up 1 base and V 2 bases, and 7 bases lay outside the gene matches. The CDR3 DNA reads as TGTGCCATCAGTGAGAGGACAGGGTGGCTATCCTACGAGCAGTACTTC. Amino acids: CAISERTGWLSYEQYF.

This clonotype was counted many times. The CDR3 region has the DNA TGTGCCAGCTCCCGGGGGGGAGTGGGCCAGCCCCAGCATTTT. This encodes CASSRGGVGQPQHF. The chain combines TRBV18 with TRBJ1-5; tentatively, D is TRBD1 (5 bases). Germline assignment: CDR1 KGHSH and CDR2 LQKENI. Trimming pared 6 bases from V and 7 bases from J, leaving 16 bases between. The CDR3 runs to 14 residues.

The V gene is TRBV7-2, the J gene TRBJ2-5; 7 bases match TRBD1. The CDR3 is made up of 13 amino acids. Germline-derived CDR1 and CDR2 are SGHTA and FQGNSA. V lost 5 bases and J lost 4; bases outside the gene matches: 4. This CDR3 reads CASSPNRGETQYF. In nucleotides, the CDR3 is TGTGCCAGCAGCCCCAACAGGGGAGAGACCCAGTACTTC.

This clonotype has at least ten counts. This chain connects TRBV12-3 or TRBV12-4 to TRBJ1-1; TRBD1 might be the D (6 bases). The CDR3 is made up of 13 amino acids. The ends were cut back, 7 bases at V and 5 bases at J, with 14 bases in the middle. Here the CDR3 reads CASTLGRGTEAFF. CDR3 coding DNA: TGTGCCAGCACCCTGGGGAGGGGGACTGAAGCTTTCTTT.

This chain joins TRBV7-9 and TRBJ2-5, with 7 bases that match TRBD1. The germline V gene has CDR1 SEHNR and CDR2 FQNEAQ (reference sequence). The CDR3 contains 14 residues. V lost 3 bases, J lost 4 bases, and 5 bases stayed unmatched. CDR3 in DNA: TGTGCCAGCAGCTTGACAGGGATAGGAGAGACCCAGTACTTC. It encodes CASSLTGIGETQYF.